This passage covers 6 T cell receptor beta chains from one sample sequenced in a study of response to subunit inactivated influenza vaccine. TCRdb recomputed calls from the RT-PCR reads with MiXCR, one row per CDR3 protein. The table shows 300,000 to 350,000 distinct CDR3 sequences, with about 20% occurring only once. The sample consisted of PBMCs from blood, taken roughly 20 months after vaccination. The receptor set was obtained from a man between 50 and 69 years old who received an inactivated influenza vaccine.

The chain employs TRBV13 and TRBJ2-2; 8 bases line up with TRBD2. The CDR3 runs to 17 residues. From germline, CDR1 is PRHDT and CDR2 FYEKMQ (reference sequence). V shed 4 bases, J shed 5 bases, and the junction held 12 bases outside the gene matches. Here the CDR3 DNA reads TGTGCCAGCAGCTCAATCCGAGGGCGGGAGGCTACCGGGGAGCTGTTTTTT. It encodes CASSSIRGREATGELFF. Full variable domain (remainder filled in from reference TRBV13 and TRBJ2-2): AAGVIQSPRHLIKEKRETATLKCYPIPRHDTVYWYQQGPGQDPQFLISFYEKMQSDKGSIPDRFSAQQFSDYHSELNMSSLELGDSALYFCASSSIRGREATGELFFGEGSRLTVL.

This clonotype appeared a few times. The chain has TRBV29-1 and TRBJ2-1; 7 bases map to TRBD1. V lost 5 bases and J lost 3; bases outside the gene matches: 7. The CDR3 loop spans 14 amino acids. Looked up from germline, CDR1 is SQVTM and CDR2 is ANQGSEA. The CDR3 spells CSVTKTGNYNEQFF. The CDR3 DNA reads TGCAGCGTTACTAAGACAGGGAACTACAATGAGCAGTTCTTC.

CDR3 residues: CASSQDIRRGQAFF. CDR3 coding DNA: TGTGCCAGCAGCCAAGACATTCGACGGGGGCAGGCTTTCTTT. The genes are TRBV3-1 and TRBJ1-1; a weak D match, TRBD1 (6 bases). CDR1 is LGHDT, CDR2 YNNKEL, per germline (reference sequence). The CDR3 is 14 amino acids. Trimming removed 0 bases at V and 11 bases at J, with 16 bases between.

The chain links TRBV4-3 to TRBJ2-7; D gene ambiguous. The V gene's germline CDR1 is LGHNA and CDR2 YSLEER. The CDR3 totals 14 residues. V gave up 1 base and J gave up 7 bases, with 14 bases separating them. CDR3 protein: CASSQAYRGDEQYF. The CDR3 nucleotides are TGCGCCAGCAGCCAAGCGTATAGAGGCGATGAGCAGTACTTC.

CDR3 residues: CAISELGAQGAFF. For the CDR3, the DNA is TGTGCCATCAGTGAGCTGGGGGCTCAGGGAGCTTTCTTT. This chain connects TRBV10-3 to TRBJ1-1, with D possibly matching TRBD1 (6 bases). Germline V lookup: CDR1 ENHRY, CDR2 SYGVKD. V lost 2 bases, J lost 10 bases, and 14 bases lay in between. The CDR3 length is 13 residues.

This clonotype was seen a few times. The DNA for the CDR3 is TGTGCCAGCAGCCCGGGGGACAGGGGCGAAAAACTGTTTTTT. This sequence encodes CASSPGDRGEKLFF. This chain links TRBV7-9 with TRBJ1-4; 10 positions agree with TRBD1. The CDR3 runs to 14 residues. CDR1 is SEHNR, CDR2 FQNEAQ, per germline (reference sequence). The V gene end was trimmed by 5 bases and the J gene end by 8 bases; junction bases not matched to a gene: 5. The entire variable domain, with the rest obtained from reference TRBV7-9 and TRBJ1-4, is as follows: DTGVSQNPRHKITKRGQNVTFRCDPISEHNRLYWYRQTLGQGPEFLTYFQNEAQLEKSRLLSDRFSAERPKGSFSTLEIQRTEQGDSAMYLCASSPGDRGEKLFFGSGTQLSVL.